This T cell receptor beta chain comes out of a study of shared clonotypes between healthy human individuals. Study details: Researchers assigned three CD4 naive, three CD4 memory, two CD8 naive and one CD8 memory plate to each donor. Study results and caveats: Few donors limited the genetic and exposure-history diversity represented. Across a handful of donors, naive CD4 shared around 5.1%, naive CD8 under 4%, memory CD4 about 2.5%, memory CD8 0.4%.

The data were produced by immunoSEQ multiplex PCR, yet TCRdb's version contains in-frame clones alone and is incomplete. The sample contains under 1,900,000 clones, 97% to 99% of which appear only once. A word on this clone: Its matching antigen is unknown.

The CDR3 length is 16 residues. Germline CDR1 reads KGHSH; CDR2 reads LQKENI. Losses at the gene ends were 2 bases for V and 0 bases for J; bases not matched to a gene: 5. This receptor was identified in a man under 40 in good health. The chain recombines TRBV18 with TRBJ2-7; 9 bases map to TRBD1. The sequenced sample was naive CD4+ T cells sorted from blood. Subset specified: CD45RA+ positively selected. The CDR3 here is CASSPIRQGVSYEQYF. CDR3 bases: TGTGCCAGCTCACCAATTAGACAGGGGGTCTCCTACGAGCAGTACTTC. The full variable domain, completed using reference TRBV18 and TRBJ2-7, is NAGVMQNPRHLVRRRGQEARLRCSPMKGHSHVYWYRQLPEEGLKFMVYLQKENIIDESGMPKERFSAEFPKEGPSILRIQQVVRGDSAAYFCASSPIRQGVSYEQYFGPGTRLTVT.